The 30 T cell receptor beta chains in this list originate from one sample, sequenced in a study of T cell responses to AZD1222 COVID-19 vaccine (dated by TCRdb to the early 2020s). To prepare the library, the immunoSEQ multiplex PCR assay was applied. The immuneACCESS repertoire file appears here via TCRdb, limited to in-frame rearrangements. These files lack a portion of the clones; in checked studies, under half of the deficit traces to unresolved V genes, and the cause of the others is not known. The table for this sample lists tens of thousands of clones; approximately 91% of them were counted only once. 22% of the sample goes to the ten largest clones. The time point label, as the study defines it: baseline before first vaccination. The specimen comprised peripheral blood, sampled on day 0 of AZD1222 vaccination. Receptor source: an adult in good health.

The chain couples TRBV28 to TRBJ1-5; D is undetermined. The germline V gene encodes CDR1 MDHEN and CDR2 SYDVKM. V was shortened by 5 bases and J by 6 bases, with 8 bases between the two germline ends. CDR3 length: 12 amino acids. For the CDR3, the DNA is TGTGCCAGCAGTCCGCTAGCTCAGCCCCAGCATTTT. This gives the protein CASSPLAQPQHF.

This clone appeared a few times. The V and J genes are TRBV5-1 and TRBJ2-1; D is unclear. The CDR3 has 13 residues. V was shortened by 1 base and J by 2 bases, with 4 bases between the two germline ends. CDR1 and CDR2 from the germline V gene are SGHRS and YFSETQ. The CDR3 here is CASSLNPYNEQFF. For the CDR3, the DNA is TGCGCCAGCAGCTTGAACCCCTACAATGAGCAGTTCTTC. The full variable domain, with the rest looked up from reference TRBV5-1 and TRBJ2-1, is KAGVTQTPRYLIKTRGQQVTLSCSPISGHRSVSWYQQTPGQGLQFLFEYFSETQRNKGNFPGRFSGRQFSNSRSEMNVSTLELGDSALYLCASSLNPYNEQFFGPGTRLTVL.

The DNA of the CDR3 is TGTGCCAGCAGCTTAATCTCGGAGGACCAGTTCTTC. Encoded protein: CASSLISEDQFF. This chain links TRBV7-9 with TRBJ2-1; possible D gene TRBD2, 5 bases. Germline CDR1 SEHNR, CDR2 FQNEAQ (reference sequence). V lost 2 bases and J 13 bases, leaving 12 bases between the germline ends. The CDR3 covers 12 residues.

The CDR3 DNA reads TGCGCCAGCAGCCAAGAAGTGTCACTAGCGGGGGGGAATGAGCAGTTCTTC. Amino acid sequence: CASSQEVSLAGGNEQFF. The chain couples TRBV4-1 to TRBJ2-1, with 13 bases lining up with TRBD2. The V and J ends lost 0 bases and 7 bases, in that order; junction bases with no gene match: 6. Germline V gene data show CDR1 as MGHRA and CDR2 as YSYEKL. The CDR3 has 17 residues.

The count of this clone is one. CDR3 nucleotide sequence: TGCGCCAGCAGCTTTTGGCTAGCGGGGGGCACAGATACGCAGTATTTT. Translated: CASSFWLAGGTDTQYF. The chain has TRBV4-3 and TRBJ2-3, with 10 bases aligning to TRBD2. The CDR3 sequence is 16 residues long. Losses at the gene ends were 5 bases for V and 1 base for J; bases not matched to a gene: 6. Germline CDR1 is LGHNA and CDR2 is YSLEER.

V usage is TRBV27 and J usage is TRBJ1-2; maybe TRBD1 (5 bases). CDR1 is MNHEY and CDR2 is SMNVEV in the germline V gene (reference sequence). The CDR3 length is 14 residues. Trimming removed 6 bases at V and 4 bases at J, with 15 bases between. CDR3 DNA: TGTGCCAGCAGGAATTCGGACAAGGGCTATGGCTACACCTTC. This encodes CASRNSDKGYGYTF.

The chain uses TRBV11-2 and TRBJ1-1, with D uncertain. The V gene lost 2 bases and the J gene lost 1 base, with 8 bases spanning the gap. Germline V gene data show CDR1 as SGHAT and CDR2 as FQNNGV. CDR3 length: 14 amino acids. In DNA form, the CDR3 reads TGTGCCAGCAGCTTATCACAGTCGAACACTGAAGCTTTCTTT. It is translated as CASSLSQSNTEAFF.

V usage is TRBV10-3 and J usage is TRBJ2-3; 8 bases match TRBD1. The V gene end was trimmed by 8 bases and the J gene end by 1 base; junction bases not matched to a gene: 5. The germline V gene encodes CDR1 ENHRY and CDR2 SYGVKD. This CDR3 comprises 14 residues. The chain's CDR3 is CAIGEDRGTDTQYF. The CDR3 bases are TGTGCCATCGGCGAGGACAGGGGCACAGATACGCAGTATTTT.

The CDR3 reads CASSLLGQGHSSYNSPLHF. CDR3 DNA: TGTGCCAGCAGCTTACTGGGACAGGGCCACAGCTCCTATAATTCACCCCTCCACTTT. V gene TRBV13 combines with J gene TRBJ1-6; TRBD1 aligns across 9 bases. Germline V lookup: CDR1 PRHDT, CDR2 FYEKMQ (reference sequence). Trimming took 2 bases from V and 0 from J; bases not matched to a gene: 8. The CDR3 is 19 residues long.

The rearrangement links TRBV6-5 to TRBJ1-2; 9 bases match TRBD1. This CDR3 has 15 amino acids. Germline CDR1 MNHEY, CDR2 SVGAGI. V was clipped by 2 bases and J by 5 bases; unmatched bases: 6. The CDR3, as DNA: TGTGCCAGCAGTTACGGTGGGACAGGGACATATGGCTACACCTTC. This codes for CASSYGGTGTYGYTF.

The chain combines TRBV6-5 with TRBJ1-2, with D possibly TRBD1 on 5 matching bases. This CDR3 is built from 14 residues. CDR1 is MNHEY, CDR2 SVGAGI, per germline. Trimming took 5 bases from V and 6 from J, leaving 16 bases between them. In DNA form, the CDR3 reads TGTGCCAGCAGTCGGGGCTTTGAGGTCGATGGCTACACCTTC. It is translated as CASSRGFEVDGYTF.

Comments on this clone: This likely reflects a read error, since a far larger clone is one base away. The gene calls are TRBV7-9 and TRBJ1-6; TRBD1 might be the D (6 bases). The CDR3 contains 17 residues. CDR1 is SEHNR, CDR2 FQNEAQ, per germline (reference sequence). The CDR3 is CACSTHDRKGPSSPLHF. The CDR3 DNA sequence: TGTGCCTGCAGCACCCACGACAGGAAGGGGCCGAGTTCACCCCTCCACTTT. The whole variable domain, filled in from reference TRBV7-9 and TRBJ1-6, reads DTGVSQNPRHKITKRGQNVTFRCDPISEHNRLYWYRQTLGQGPEFLTYFQNEAQLEKSRLLSDRFSAERPKGSFSTLEIQRTEQGDSAMYLCACSTHDRKGPSSPLHFGNGTRLTVT.

The rearrangement links TRBV5-8 to TRBJ1-3; D not certain. Germline CDR1 reads SGHTS; CDR2 reads YDEGEE. V lost 0 bases, J lost 3 bases, and 7 bases lay in between. The CDR3 has 14 amino acids. This chain's CDR3 is CASSLGVGGNTIYF. In nucleotides, the CDR3 is TGTGCCAGCAGCTTGGGGGTTGGTGGAAACACCATATATTTT.

This chain joins TRBV23-1 and TRBJ1-2; 9 bases are a match to TRBD1. TRBV23-1 is reported as an ORF; its role is uncertain. The CDR3 is made up of 14 amino acids. The V and J ends lost 4 bases and 13 bases, in that order; junction bases with no gene match: 13. CDR3 coding DNA: TGCGCCAGCAGTCGGGGGACAGGGAGTACCCCGCCCACCTTC. Its protein product is CASSRGTGSTPPTF.

This chain connects TRBV2 to TRBJ2-4; no firm D call. Trimming left V 3 bases short and J 2 bases short, with 14 bases between. The length of the CDR3 is 16 residues. CDR1 and CDR2 from the germline V gene are SNHLY and FYNNEI. The CDR3 loop is CASSDPTKDSKNIQYF. The CDR3 DNA sequence: TGTGCCAGCAGTGACCCCACCAAGGATTCCAAAAACATTCAGTACTTC.

CDR3 amino acids: CASRRWGGSSPLHF. For the CDR3, the DNA is TGTGCCAGTAGGAGGTGGGGGGGCAGTTCACCCCTCCACTTT. The chain uses TRBV19 and TRBJ1-6; D is possibly TRBD1 (6 bases). The CDR3 totals 14 residues. Looked up from germline, CDR1 is LNHDA and CDR2 is SQIVND (reference sequence). Trimming shortened V by 6 bases and J by 9 bases, and 15 bases separated the two germline ends.

The chain carries TRBV24-1 and TRBJ2-7; the D gene could be TRBD1 or TRBD2 (5 bases each). V was cut by 5 bases and J by 3 bases, with 22 bases left in between. CDR3 length: 17 residues. The V gene's germline CDR1 is KGHDR and CDR2 SFDVKD. The CDR3 region is CATSVRGSRSGFYEQYF. CDR3 nucleotides: TGTGCCACCAGTGTTAGGGGATCCCGGTCGGGATTCTACGAGCAGTACTTC.

The CDR3 sequence is CASSEGTGHYEQYF. The CDR3 DNA reads as TGTGCCAGCAGTGAAGGGACAGGGCACTACGAGCAGTACTTC. This sequence joins TRBV2 and TRBJ2-7, with 8 bases identical to TRBD1. This CDR3 is built from 14 residues. CDR1 is SNHLY and CDR2 is FYNNEI in the germline V gene. Trimming removed 1 base from V and 3 bases from J; junction bases left unmatched: 2.

The CDR3 reads CASSPSYAGAGGYTF. The CDR3 DNA follows: TGCGCCAGCAGCCCCTCTTATGCAGGGGCAGGTGGCTACACCTTC. The chain joins TRBV4-3 to TRBJ1-2; TRBD1 might be the D (6 bases). The CDR3 extends over 15 amino acids. Germline values: CDR1 LGHNA, CDR2 YSLEER. V was trimmed by 4 bases and J by 7 bases, leaving 19 bases between them.

This clone was counted between two and nine times. The gene calls are TRBV7-9 and TRBJ1-4, with D possibly being TRBD1 (5 bases). CDR3 length: 14 amino acids. Trimming cost V 4 bases and J 8 bases, with 14 bases left between them. CDR1 is SEHNR, CDR2 FQNEAQ, per germline (reference sequence). The CDR3 coding sequence is TGTGCCAGCAGCTCCCGGGACGGGCAGGAAAAACTGTTTTTT. This codes for CASSSRDGQEKLFF.

The chain employs TRBV10-3 and TRBJ1-3, with D hard to call. This CDR3 is 15 amino acids long. V was trimmed by 4 bases and J by 4 bases, leaving 14 bases between them. CDR1 and CDR2 from the germline V gene are ENHRY and SYGVKD. The CDR3, as DNA: TGTGCCATCAGTGGCGGCGGAGAGGGCGGAAACACCATATATTTT. Amino acids: CAISGGGEGGNTIYF.

The chain carries TRBV11-2 and TRBJ2-1; the D is unclear. Trimming cost V 4 bases and J 7 bases, with 5 bases left between them. The germline gives CDR1 SGHAT, CDR2 FQNNGV. The CDR3 is 11 amino acids. CDR3 protein: CASSSRNEQFF. CDR3 in DNA: TGTGCCAGCAGCTCTCGGAATGAGCAGTTCTTC.

V is TRBV18 and J is TRBJ2-5; D gene uncertain. V was trimmed by 4 bases and J by 0 bases, leaving 12 bases between them. The CDR3 is 15 amino acids. CDR1 is KGHSH, CDR2 LQKENI, per germline. CDR3 nucleotides: TGTGCCAGCTCACGAAATAAGGGTGACCAAGAGACCCAGTACTTC. As protein: CASSRNKGDQETQYF.

The chain carries TRBV27 and TRBJ1-3, with unresolved D. The CDR3 totals 13 residues. Trimming removed 8 bases from V and 3 bases from J, with 11 bases in between. Looked up from germline, CDR1 is MNHEY and CDR2 is SMNVEV (reference sequence). CDR3 sequence: CASLRHGGNTIYF. The CDR3, as DNA: TGTGCCAGCCTACGGCACGGTGGAAACACCATATATTTT.

This sequence joins TRBV9 and TRBJ1-1; TRBD1 matches 9 bases. Germline V CDR1 and CDR2: SGDLS, YYNGEE. This CDR3 comprises 12 residues. After removal of 6 bases from V and 8 bases from J, the junction contained 5 bases not matched to a gene. DNA for the CDR3: TGTGCCAGCACGGGGACAGGGAGCGAAGCTTTCTTT. It codes for CASTGTGSEAFF. Full variable domain (missing parts from reference TRBV9 and TRBJ1-1): DSGVTQTPKHLITATGQRVTLRCSPRSGDLSVYWYQQSLDQGLQFLIQYYNGEERAKGNILERFSAQQFPDLHSELNLSSLELGDSALYFCASTGTGSEAFFGQGTRLTVV.

J is TRBJ2-7 and V is TRBV28, with D unresolved. Trimming stripped 2 bases from V and 0 bases from J, with 11 bases between. Germline-derived CDR1 and CDR2 are MDHEN and SYDVKM. This CDR3 has 15 residues. The CDR3 here is CASSLGLMSSYEQYF. The CDR3 region has the DNA TGTGCCAGCAGTTTAGGTCTCATGAGCTCCTACGAGCAGTACTTC.

V and J are TRBV6-1 and TRBJ2-7, with D possibly being TRBD1 (6 bases). V was pared by 3 bases and J by 3 bases, with 12 bases between. CDR1 is MNHNS and CDR2 is SASEGT in the germline V gene. The CDR3 extends over 14 amino acids. CDR3 nucleotide sequence: TGTGCCAGCAGTGATAGGACAGACATCTACGAGCAGTACTTC. As protein: CASSDRTDIYEQYF.

This clone was found once. The chain joins TRBV9 to TRBJ1-4; D might be TRBD1 (5 bases). This CDR3 is 17 amino acids long. Germline V gene data show CDR1 as SGDLS and CDR2 as YYNGEE. The germline V and J ends were trimmed by 3 bases and 5 bases, with 20 bases remaining between them. Here the CDR3 reads CASSGGISSQSNEKLFF. In DNA, the CDR3 is TGTGCCAGCAGCGGGGGGATTAGTAGTCAGTCCAATGAAAAACTGTTTTTT. The full variable domain, rest sourced from reference TRBV9 and TRBJ1-4, is DSGVTQTPKHLITATGQRVTLRCSPRSGDLSVYWYQQSLDQGLQFLIQYYNGEERAKGNILERFSAQQFPDLHSELNLSSLELGDSALYFCASSGGISSQSNEKLFFGSGTQLSVL.

In DNA, the CDR3 is TGTGCCAGCAGCTCGAGGACAGAAAACTATGGCTACACCTTC. It encodes CASSSRTENYGYTF. V gene TRBV7-2 combines with J gene TRBJ1-2; a weak D match, TRBD1 (6 bases). The V end lost 4 bases, the J end lost 2 bases, and 11 bases lay between the germline ends. The CDR3 totals 14 residues. CDR1 and CDR2 (germline): SGHTA, FQGNSA.

As regards this clone: Other DNA sequences in the same sample also yield this CDR3. This rearrangement joins TRBV27 to TRBJ1-5; no firm D call. Trimming took off 3 bases at V and 3 bases at J, with 6 bases between the two ends. The CDR3 is 13 residues long. The germline CDR1 and CDR2 sequences are MNHEY and SMNVEV (reference sequence). CDR3 loop: CASSFRFNQPQHF. The CDR3 nucleotides read TGTGCCAGCAGTTTTCGTTTCAATCAGCCCCAGCATTTT.